This T cell receptor (beta chain) appears in the sequencing data of a study of early T cells in non-severe SARS-CoV-2 infection. Study in general: Whole-blood bulk RNA, unsorted, was sequenced, and chains were unpaired.

Findings of the study overall: CD4 and private specificities were missed by VDJdb matching, which favored anti-spike CD8 responses.

This CDR3 region has 15 residues. The V gene lost 1 base and the J gene lost 4 bases, with 10 bases spanning the gap. Notes on this clonotype: Its target is not known.

The TCR library protocol attached unique molecular identifiers to the individual cDNA molecules. MiXCR, applied by TCRdb to the 5' RACE reads, yields one record per CDR3 protein. Here the sample spans approximately 71,000 distinct CDR3 sequences, 11% being singletons. Sequenced: whole blood. The receptor was derived from an adult who was a healthcare worker with PCR-confirmed SARS-CoV-2 infection or an uninfected control (not recorded which). The chain recombines TRBV12-3 or TRBV12-4 with TRBJ2-2; D is undetermined. CDR3 DNA: TGTGCCAGCAGTTTAGGGGGTTGGGGCACCGGGGAGCTGTTTTTT. It specifies CASSLGGWGTGELFF.